This T cell receptor (beta chain) was captured by sequencing in a study of blood T cell repertoires in COVID-19. CDR3 length: 15 residues. Trimming cost V 6 bases and J 0 bases, with 12 bases left between them. CDR1 and CDR2 (germline): MDHEN, SYDVKM. In the original processing: The assay estimated nucleated cells by amplifying reference gene primers. Generated by immunoSEQ multiplex PCR, the TCRdb table keeps only in-frame clones and is missing some. Clone size and the V and J calls come from that table; the DNA yielded D and trimming. The data contain about 18,000 clones, over 80% of them singletons.

The sequence derives from a human donor in a cohort sampled during active COVID-19. The donor label of this sample is uncertain. The sequencing input was peripheral blood. This sequence joins TRBV28 and TRBJ1-3; D gene uncertain. In DNA form, the CDR3 reads TGTGCCAGCAGCCCCCCGGGAAGCTCTGGAAACACCATATATTTT. It encodes CASSPPGSSGNTIYF.